The clone carrying this T cell receptor (beta chain) was seen only a few times. Its specificity is not known. The data originate from a study of cytomegalovirus exposure and HLA in healthy donors. From germline, CDR1 is MNHNS and CDR2 SASEGT. V lost 6 bases and J lost 2, with 14 bases in between. The CDR3 consists of 15 residues. At sampling all donors were nominally healthy, likely with unrecorded immune exposures. Overall study findings and caveats: Testing in vitro showed a few CMV-associated chains specific for CMV antigens. A later analysis showed that HLA-associated TCR beta chains had undergone more clonal expansion than equally common others.

Primers for the PCR totalled 60 Vbeta and 13 Jbeta. The assay was immunoSEQ multiplex PCR, and TCRdb's table has in-frame clones only and misses some. The repertoire holds 150,000 to 200,000 clones, with about 80% as singletons. Source material: PBMCs. The J gene is TRBJ2-4, the V gene TRBV6-1; perhaps TRBD1 as D (6 bases). The TCR originated in a woman between 40 and 50 years old in good health and CMV-seronegative. The CDR3 DNA reads as TGTGCCAGCAGACCAGGGGTTTCGTCCAAAAACATTCAGTACTTC. Protein sequence: CASRPGVSSKNIQYF.